This TCR beta chain came from a study of T-cell memory formation after mild COVID-19. Study conclusions and caveats: Shrinking CD4+ clones resided mostly in CM and EM, and CD8+ ones in EMRA.

This clonotype was seen a few times. The antigen remains unidentified. V was clipped by 6 bases and J by 7 bases; unmatched bases: 10. In germline, CDR1 is MRHNA, CDR2 SNTAGT. This CDR3 is built from 15 residues. TCRdb passed the 5' RACE reads through MiXCR, listing each CDR3 protein once. The data show fewer than 350,000 distinct CDR3 sequences, about a sixth seen once. The chain carries TRBV6-4 and TRBJ2-1; 9 bases agree with TRBD2. This receptor was identified in a man younger than 30 who had mild COVID-19 (a few samples of this study predate the infection). Cell type and time point are not known. Sequenced input: PBMCs or a T cell subset sorted from them (not recorded which). The CDR3 DNA is TGTGCCAGCAGAGATCTAGCGGGGTTAAATAATGAGCAGTTCTTC. Translated, it gives CASRDLAGLNNEQFF.